One and the same sample provided the 28 T cell receptor beta chains below, sequenced in a study of T-cell reconstitution after alpha-beta-depleted transplantation in children (dated by TCRdb to between 2015 and 2016). The library was built by means of PCR. The data were produced on an Illumina HiSeq 2500. Molecular barcoding was employed in the preparation of TCR libraries, with unique molecular identifiers being used to normalize TCRbeta repertoire quantification. The public sequencing data were trimmed at Q25 with fastp and processed into clonotypes with MiXCR by TCRdb, which kept only in-frame beta chains. Identical CDR3 protein sequences are pooled into one entry, listed with their most common genes and DNA. In all, the sample holds some 600,000 distinct CDR3 sequences, and approximately 15% of those were seen once. 1.1% of the sample is taken by the ten largest. The sample consisted of PBMCs from the stem cell graft donor, taken from the stem cell graft. These receptors all stem from a human donor who donated a stem cell graft to a child with acute myeloid leukemia.

V and J are TRBV3-1 and TRBJ1-3; D is unclear. CDR1 is LGHDT, CDR2 YNNKEL, per germline (reference sequence). The CDR3 length is 14 residues. Trimming stripped 10 bases from V and 7 bases from J, with 20 bases between. DNA of the CDR3: TGTGCCACCCAGCCACGAATAGGAATTAACACCATATATTTT. This encodes CATQPRIGINTIYF.

The table lists this clonotype with a few counts. The chain carries TRBV6-1 and TRBJ1-5, with TRBD1 as a possible D gene (5 bases). Per germline, CDR1 MNHNS and CDR2 SASEGT. This CDR3 has 15 residues. V lost 2 bases and J lost 2, with 10 bases in between. Here the CDR3 reads CASSESQGGNQPQHF. The CDR3 DNA is TGTGCCAGCAGTGAAAGTCAGGGCGGCAATCAGCCCCAGCATTTT.

Only a few counts were recorded for this clonotype. The genes are TRBV15 and TRBJ1-4, with 12 bases that match TRBD1. V trimming: 6 bases; J trimming: 11 bases; junction bases outside the gene matches: 7. The germline V gene has CDR1 LNHNV and CDR2 YYDKDF (reference sequence). This CDR3 has 14 amino acids. The CDR3 nucleotides read TGTGCCACCAGTGGCCGGGACAGGGGGCGCAAACTGTTTTTT. Translated, it gives CATSGRDRGRKLFF. The full variable domain, its missing parts supplied by reference TRBV15 and TRBJ1-4, is DAMVIQNPRYQVTQFGKPVTLSCSQTLNHNVMYWYQQKSSQAPKLLFHYYDKDFNNEADTPDNFQSRRPNTSFCFLDIRSPGLGDTAMYLCATSGRDRGRKLFFGSGTQLSVL.

In DNA, the CDR3 is TGTGCCAGCAGCAACAAGGGGGCGCCCGGGGAGCTGTTTTTT. Its translation: CASSNKGAPGELFF. The chain joins TRBV4-2 to TRBJ2-2; 7 bases map to TRBD1. CDR1 is LGHNA, CDR2 YNFKEQ, per germline. V trimming: 5 bases; J trimming: 6 bases; junction bases outside the gene matches: 6. The length of the CDR3 is 14 residues.

A word on this clonotype: As the CDR3 is not closed by the conserved phenylalanine or tryptophan, this likely results from a read error. The chain has TRBV12-3 or TRBV12-4 and TRBJ2-1; D is perhaps TRBD1 or TRBD2 (5 bases each). The CDR3 loop spans 13 amino acids. The germline V and J ends were trimmed by 8 bases and 2 bases, with 10 bases remaining between them. The CDR3 sequence: CASGLGAYNEQFC. The CDR3 DNA reads as TGTGCCAGCGGCTTGGGGGCCTACAATGAGCAGTTCTGC.

The V gene is TRBV5-1, the J gene TRBJ2-3; 10 bases map to TRBD1. The length of the CDR3 is 16 residues. V shed 7 bases, J shed 2 bases, and the junction held 10 bases outside the gene matches. Germline assignment: CDR1 SGHRS and CDR2 YFSETQ. The CDR3 DNA reads as TGCGCCAGCGCCCCGGGACAGGGGACCAACACAGATACGCAGTATTTT. Translation gives CASAPGQGTNTDTQYF. The full variable domain, its missing parts supplied by reference TRBV5-1 and TRBJ2-3, is KAGVTQTPRYLIKTRGQQVTLSCSPISGHRSVSWYQQTPGQGLQFLFEYFSETQRNKGNFPGRFSGRQFSNSRSEMNVSTLELGDSALYLCASAPGQGTNTDTQYFGPGTRLTVL.

The sample holds a few counts of this clonotype. The V call is TRBV12-3 or TRBV12-4, the J call TRBJ2-2; the D gene could be TRBD1 or TRBD2 (5 bases each). Trimming stripped 6 bases from V and 0 bases from J, with 23 bases between. The CDR3 contains 19 residues. CDR3 coding DNA: TGTGCCAGCAGGAATCCGATTGGGACGGGTAAAGCGAACACCGGGGAGCTGTTTTTT. Its protein product is CASRNPIGTGKANTGELFF.

This clonotype was recorded many times. The CDR3 here is CASSLAGPSYEQYF. The CDR3 DNA follows: TGTGCCAGCAGCTTAGCAGGGCCCTCCTACGAGCAGTACTTC. This chain connects TRBV7-2 to TRBJ2-7; D unclear. Trimming took off 0 bases at V and 0 bases at J, with 6 bases between the two ends. The germline V gene has CDR1 SGHTA and CDR2 FQGNSA. The CDR3 extends over 14 amino acids.

This clonotype was seen at least ten times. The rearrangement joins TRBV15 to TRBJ1-5; no definite D call. V was clipped by 4 bases and J by 2 bases, with 12 bases between them. The CDR3 spans 15 residues. From germline, CDR1 is LNHNV and CDR2 YYDKDF (reference sequence). DNA for the CDR3: TGTGCCACCAGCACATCACGGCTACGCAATCAGCCCCAGCATTTT. It codes for CATSTSRLRNQPQHF.

The genes are TRBV7-3 and TRBJ1-1; TRBD1 is a possible D gene (5 bases). The V gene lost 2 bases and the J gene lost 8 bases, with 12 bases spanning the gap. CDR3 length equals 13 residues. Germline CDR1 reads SGHTA; CDR2 reads FQGTGA. The CDR3 is CASSLGGGGEAFF. The CDR3 nucleotides are TGTGCCAGCAGCTTAGGGGGAGGAGGGGAAGCTTTCTTT.

This clonotype was seen repeatedly, ten times or more. Here the CDR3 DNA reads TGTGCCAGCAGCTTAATCGGGACTAGCCCCCTAGATACGCAGTATTTT. Translating gives CASSLIGTSPLDTQYF. V and J are TRBV7-2 and TRBJ2-3, with 9 bases lining up with TRBD2. The CDR3 has 16 residues. With 2 bases clipped from V and 5 bases from J, the junction kept 8 bases outside the gene matches. Per germline, CDR1 SGHTA and CDR2 FQGNSA.

This clonotype has ten or more counts. V and J are TRBV24-1 and TRBJ1-6; D ambiguous. V was trimmed by 6 bases and J by 9 bases, leaving 11 bases between them. The CDR3 runs to 13 residues. The V gene's germline CDR1 is KGHDR and CDR2 SFDVKD. In DNA, the CDR3 is TGTGCCACCAGTCTTGGAGCGGGTTCACCCCTCCACTTT. Translated, it gives CATSLGAGSPLHF.

The chain uses TRBV7-2 and TRBJ2-4, with TRBD1 as a possible D gene (6 bases). This CDR3 region has 16 residues. Germline lookup yields CDR1 SGHTA and CDR2 FQGNSA. Deletions cut 5 bases from V and 7 bases from J, with 21 bases between. CDR3 residues: CASSRFPGQGNNIQYF. In DNA form, the CDR3 reads TGTGCCAGCAGCCGATTTCCGGGACAAGGAAATAACATTCAGTACTTC. Full variable domain (missing parts from reference TRBV7-2 and TRBJ2-4): GAGVSQSPSNKVTEKGKDVELRCDPISGHTALYWYRQSLGQGLEFLIYFQGNSAPDKSGLPSDRFSAERTGGSVSTLTIQRTQQEDSAVYLCASSRFPGQGNNIQYFGAGTRLSVL.

In this sample, this clonotype turned up many times. This chain joins TRBV20-1 and TRBJ2-1, with TRBD1 matching 7 bases. This CDR3 comprises 15 residues. The ends lost 3 bases at V and 2 bases at J; junction bases unmatched: 7. Germline V CDR1 and CDR2: DFQATT, SNEGSKA (reference sequence). DNA for the CDR3: TGCAGTGCTAGGTCCACAGGGGTACCCTACAATGAGCAGTTCTTC. This encodes CSARSTGVPYNEQFF.

There are a few counts of this clonotype. The chain joins TRBV7-9 to TRBJ2-1; TRBD1 is a possible D gene (5 bases). Trimming left V 8 bases short and J 4 bases short, with 15 bases between. The CDR3 contains 14 residues. Germline CDR1 reads SEHNR; CDR2 reads FQNEAQ (reference sequence). CDR3 region: CASGATLLYNEQFF. The CDR3, as DNA: TGTGCCAGCGGGGCCACTCTCTTATACAATGAGCAGTTCTTC.

This clonotype was found many times. This chain connects TRBV20-1 to TRBJ2-7; 7 bases are shared with TRBD1. The ends lost 5 bases at V and 1 base at J; junction bases unmatched: 8. CDR1 is DFQATT, CDR2 SNEGSKA, per germline (reference sequence). The CDR3 runs 14 residues. CDR3 region: CSASTGTESYEQYF. CDR3 sequence (DNA): TGCAGTGCTTCTACCGGGACAGAGTCCTACGAGCAGTACTTC.

Ten or more counts support this clonotype. This chain uses TRBV7-2 with TRBJ2-3, with 9 positions matching TRBD2. The CDR3 spans 14 residues. Germline V lookup: CDR1 SGHTA, CDR2 FQGNSA. V lost 5 bases to trimming and J lost 6 bases; unmatched junction nucleotides: 6. CDR3 region: CASSPLAGTDTQYF. CDR3 coding DNA: TGTGCCAGCAGCCCCCTAGCGGGGACTGATACGCAGTATTTT.

This clonotype was seen many times. The chain combines TRBV7-3 with TRBJ1-1, with 9 nucleotides matching TRBD1. V lost 5 bases, J lost 1 base, and 5 bases stayed unmatched. Germline values: CDR1 SGHTA, CDR2 FQGTGA. This CDR3 is built from 15 residues. CDR3 residues: CASSAGTGTNTEAFF. Written as DNA, the CDR3 is TGTGCCAGCAGCGCCGGGACAGGGACGAACACTGAAGCTTTCTTT.

This clonotype was counted many times. V usage is TRBV12-3 or TRBV12-4 and J usage is TRBJ1-5, with TRBD1 identical over 7 bases. This CDR3 is built from 15 residues. J gave up 5 bases and V 8 bases, and 12 bases lay outside the gene matches. DNA of the CDR3: TGTGCCAGCGGCGGGGGACAGAAAAGGGATCAGCCCCAGCATTTT. It yields the protein CASGGGQKRDQPQHF.

Ten or more counts support this clonotype. This sequence joins TRBV20-1 and TRBJ2-3, with D maybe TRBD2 (7 bases). Per the germline V gene, CDR1 is DFQATT and CDR2 is SNEGSKA (reference sequence). V dropped 2 bases and J dropped 7 bases, with 19 bases sitting between them. The CDR3 length is 15 residues. CDR3 in DNA: TGCAGTGCTAGAAAAAGGTGGGGGGGCGCAAATACGCAGTATTTT. Amino acids: CSARKRWGGANTQYF.

This clonotype was counted ten times or more. The chain uses TRBV20-1 and TRBJ1-1; tentatively, D is TRBD1 (6 bases). The CDR3 loop spans 17 amino acids. The germline V and J ends were trimmed by 3 bases and 0 bases, with 20 bases remaining between them. CDR1 is DFQATT and CDR2 is SNEGSKA in the germline V gene (reference sequence). The CDR3 DNA follows: TGCAGTGCTAGGTTGCGGCAGGGGCTCGCCCTGAACACTGAAGCTTTCTTT. This encodes CSARLRQGLALNTEAFF.

Only a few counts were recorded for this clonotype. CDR3 bases: TGTGCCAGCAGAGGGGGAGGGACAATGAACACTGAAGCTTTCTTT. The encoded protein is CASRGGGTMNTEAFF. This rearrangement joins TRBV6-1 to TRBJ1-1; perhaps TRBD1 as D (6 bases). The length of the CDR3 is 15 residues. The V gene's germline CDR1 is MNHNS and CDR2 SASEGT. V was shortened by 6 bases and J by 0 bases, with 14 bases between the two germline ends.

The chain uses TRBV9 and TRBJ2-7; D is uncertain. Trimming took off 7 bases at V and 4 bases at J, with 18 bases between the two ends. The CDR3 sequence is 14 residues long. The germline V gene has CDR1 SGDLS and CDR2 YYNGEE. Here the CDR3 DNA reads TGTGCCAGCTCCCCGGGCCTCAATAGTTACGAGCAGTACTTC. The encoded protein is CASSPGLNSYEQYF. Full variable domain (rest looked up from reference TRBV9 and TRBJ2-7): DSGVTQTPKHLITATGQRVTLRCSPRSGDLSVYWYQQSLDQGLQFLIQYYNGEERAKGNILERFSAQQFPDLHSELNLSSLELGDSALYFCASSPGLNSYEQYFGPGTRLTVT.

This clonotype was observed a handful of times. The chain recombines TRBV7-9 with TRBJ1-1, with no clear D. CDR3 length: 12 amino acids. V lost 6 bases and J lost 6, with 11 bases in between. The germline CDR1 and CDR2 sequences are SEHNR and FQNEAQ (reference sequence). The CDR3 DNA follows: TGTGCCAGCAGAATCGGTCCCTCTGAAGCTTTCTTT. Translation gives CASRIGPSEAFF.

This clonotype was detected many times. The gene calls are TRBV27 and TRBJ2-3; D may correspond to TRBD1 or TRBD2 (5 bases each). The CDR3 consists of 16 residues. V shed 5 bases and J shed 3 bases, with 18 bases lying between them. Germline V lookup: CDR1 MNHEY, CDR2 SMNVEV (reference sequence). The CDR3 spells CASSPNRGPQTDTQYF. Written as DNA, the CDR3 is TGTGCCAGCAGTCCCAACCGGGGACCTCAAACAGATACGCAGTATTTT.

Many counts were recorded for this clonotype. The V call is TRBV29-1, the J call TRBJ2-7; D call uncertain. The germline CDR1 and CDR2 sequences are SQVTM and ANQGSEA. The CDR3 contains 11 residues. Deletions cut 3 bases from V and 3 bases from J, with 6 bases between. As DNA, the CDR3 is TGCAGCGTTGAGGGAAACTACGAGCAGTACTTC. Amino acid sequence: CSVEGNYEQYF.

There are a few counts of this clonotype. V gene TRBV6-5 combines with J gene TRBJ2-1; the D gene is possibly TRBD1 (5 bases). Between the trimmed V and J ends, which lost 2 bases and 2 bases, there was a span of 19 bases. Germline V lookup: CDR1 MNHEY, CDR2 SVGAGI. The CDR3 spans 18 residues. This chain's CDR3 is CASSYDTGAQPPYNEQFF. CDR3 nucleotides: TGTGCCAGCAGTTACGACACTGGGGCCCAGCCCCCCTACAATGAGCAGTTCTTC.

This clonotype was found a few times. This chain joins TRBV12-3 or TRBV12-4 and TRBJ1-2, with 9 nucleotides matching TRBD1. The CDR3 is 14 amino acids. With 3 bases clipped from V and 4 bases from J, the junction kept 3 bases outside the gene matches. The CDR3 here is CASSFMGQGYGYTF. The CDR3 DNA follows: TGTGCCAGCAGTTTCATGGGACAGGGCTATGGCTACACCTTC.